This TCR beta chain was captured in a study of blood T cell repertoires in COVID-19. The wider study: Acute-phase and convalescent COVID-19 samples originated in the United States, Italy and Spain.

The study assigned cohorts using participant-reported clinical history. Methods used by the authors: How many nucleated cells were present was estimated from reference gene primer amplification. TCRdb's table, derived via immunoSEQ multiplex PCR, lists solely in-frame clones and lacks some. D and trimming were read from the DNA, whereas the V and J calls and clone size are those reported in that table. This sample yields 150,000 to 200,000 clones, of which 65% to 85% are seen a single time; roughly 5% belongs to the top ten. Germline CDR1 is SNHLY and CDR2 is FYNNEI. CDR3 length equals 14 residues. V was clipped by 7 bases and J by 7 bases; unmatched bases: 9.

The sample comprised PBMCs or T cells enriched from blood (not recorded which). The TCR originated in a woman aged 40 to 49 with acute COVID-19. V usage is TRBV2 and J usage is TRBJ2-7; 11 bases are shared with TRBD1. CDR3 sequence: CASILGTGGREQYF. In DNA form, the CDR3 reads TGTGCCAGCATCCTGGGGACAGGGGGAAGAGAGCAGTACTTC.